The entry below describes one T cell receptor beta chain. There are a few counts of this clone. The antigen it binds to is not known. Base qualities are not provided; no much larger clone lies one nucleotide away. The immunoSEQ kit was used, according to the manufacturer's recommendations, to generate TCR beta libraries from genomic DNA. To prepare the libraries, a first multiplex PCR with proprietary primers was run, followed by a second PCR that added unique barcodes, and a bead cleanup was done after each round. A kit-provided positive control reaction and a negative control reaction were included in every sample batch. The final libraries were assessed on an Agilent 4200 TapeStation D1000 ScreenTape, pooled by volume, and quantified by qPCR. Sequencing was performed on an Illumina NextSeq500 with a MidOutput 150-cycle cartridge, and 156 Read1 and 15 Index1 cycles were run with kit custom primers. The pooled library was loaded at 1.0 pM, and roughly 20% PhiX control was spiked in. In the authors' own workflow: The vendor-processed data were analyzed in R, and a clonotype was defined as all T cells that share the same CDR3 nucleotide sequence. In the clone abundance analyses, frequencies were normalized to the 10,000 most abundant clones in each sample. Public T cell clones, which averaged fewer than five per sample, were removed prior to analysis. The dominant motif analysis was done with ImmunoMap using the PAM10 matrix, a gap penalty of 30, and a homology threshold of 0.3, and motifs with a cumulative frequency of at least 0.01 were considered dominant. TCRdb stores this immuneACCESS table with in-frame sequences only. Part of the clones is absent; in the studies checked, under half of the shortfall reflects unresolved V genes, and no reason is known for the rest. The V and J calls and clone size are taken from that table; D and trimming were inferred from the DNA. The sample table shows around 18,000 clones, and approximately 58% are seen once. More than 9% of the sample is taken by the ten largest.

Explained via the paper, the time point label denotes: tumor resected at nephrectomy. The treatment or condition tag for this specimen amounts to: treatment-naive control, cytoreductive nephrectomy. Control tumors were obtained from treatment-naive renal cell carcinoma patients in whom cytoreductive nephrectomy was performed without prior radiation. Every patient's renal cell carcinoma showed clear cell pathology. Control tumors used for TCR sequencing came from a few females and roughly eleven males, resected 2011 to 2014, with median age approximately 50 years (range about 35 to 82). Tumors were mechanically dissociated, digested with collagenase/hyaluronidase at 37 °C, processed in gentleMACS C tubes, and stored in liquid nitrogen. Genomic DNA for TCR sequencing was prepared using the QIAamp DNA Blood Mini Kit (Qiagen). Only samples passing all quality control checks were included in the analyses.

V has 4 bases trimmed and J has 3 bases trimmed; junction bases matching no gene number 2. Its CDR3 holds 14 amino acids, cysteine through phenylalanine. The only DNA kept is the CDR3, 42 bases in frame from the first base. CDR1 and CDR2, per the germline V gene, are MRHNA and SNTAGT. This sample stems from a study of radiation and T cells in renal cell carcinoma (dated by TCRdb to about 2020). Context from the whole study: In total, more than 50 samples underwent TCR beta sequencing: approximately 26 tumors plus 27 peripheral blood samples. Across all 50 or so samples, 3,800,000 or so unique CDR3 nucleotide sequences encoding roughly 2.7 million unique CDR3 amino acid sequences were identified. Broader findings and caveats from the paper: Effects of radiation dose or scheduling on the TCR repertoire could not be addressed with the single-armed trial design. Compared with controls, irradiated tumors had higher TCR clonality, as the top 100 clonotypes made up an average of approximately 54% of the repertoire, versus roughly 40% in nephrectomy-only tumors. Compared with control tumors, irradiated tumors had a greater number of dominant CDR3 motifs, and those motifs took up a bigger portion of the repertoire. Intratumoral heterogeneity went uncaptured because the only tumor material available was small regions of 0.8 to 1 g.

The sequencing here drew on tumor tissue, taken from a patient whose treatment was nephrectomy without radiotherapy. The rearranged segments are TRBV6-4 and TRBJ2-3; TRBD2 agrees with 9 junctional bases. This TCR was recovered from a man aged 35 to 55 with renal cell carcinoma. The CDR3 region: CASSVAGETDTQYF. The sequenced DNA: TGTGCCAGCAGTGTAGCGGGGGAAACAGATACGCAGTATTTT.